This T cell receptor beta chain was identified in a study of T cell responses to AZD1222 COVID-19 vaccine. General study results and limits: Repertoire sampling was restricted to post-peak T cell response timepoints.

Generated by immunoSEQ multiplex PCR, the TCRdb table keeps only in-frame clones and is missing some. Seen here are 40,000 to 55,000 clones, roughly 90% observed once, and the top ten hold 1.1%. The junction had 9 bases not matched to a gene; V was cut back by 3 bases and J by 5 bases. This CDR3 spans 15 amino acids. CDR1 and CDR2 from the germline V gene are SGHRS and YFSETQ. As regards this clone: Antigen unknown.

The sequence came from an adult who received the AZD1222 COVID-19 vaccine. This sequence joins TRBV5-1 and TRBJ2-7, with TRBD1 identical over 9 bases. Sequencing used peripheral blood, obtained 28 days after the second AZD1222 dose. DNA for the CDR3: TGCGCCAGCAGCTCAACCGGGACAGGGAAAAACGAGCAGTACTTC. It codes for CASSSTGTGKNEQYF.